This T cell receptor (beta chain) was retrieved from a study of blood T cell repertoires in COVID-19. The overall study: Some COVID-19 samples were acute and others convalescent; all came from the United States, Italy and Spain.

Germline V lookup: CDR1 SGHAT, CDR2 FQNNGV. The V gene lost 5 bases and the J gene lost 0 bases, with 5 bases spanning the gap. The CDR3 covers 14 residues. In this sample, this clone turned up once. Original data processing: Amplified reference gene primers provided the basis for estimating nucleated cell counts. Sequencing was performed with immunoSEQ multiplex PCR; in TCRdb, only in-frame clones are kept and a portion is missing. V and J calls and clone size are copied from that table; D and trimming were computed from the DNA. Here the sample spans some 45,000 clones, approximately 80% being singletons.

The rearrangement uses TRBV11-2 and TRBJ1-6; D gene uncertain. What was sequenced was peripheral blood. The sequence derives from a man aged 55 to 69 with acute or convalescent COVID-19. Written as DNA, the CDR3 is TGTGCCAGCAGCCCGAGCTCCTATAATTCACCCCTCCACTTT. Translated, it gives CASSPSSYNSPLHF.